This T cell receptor beta chain was found in a study of T cell repertoires in cytomegalovirus infection (dated by TCRdb to about 2019). For the wider study: Donor HLA type was relevant to the analysis, because carriage of CMV infection together with the matching HLA type was indicated by public TCR beta signatures. On the study overall, not on this receptor specifically: The ex vivo response was dominated by HLA-C-restricted CMV-specific TCR beta clonotypes, which also provided the single most frequent clonotype in two of eight donors. In both this cohort and an independent roughly 350-donor cohort, the cumulative frequency of public TCR beta family members distinguished carriers of CMV infection plus the relevant HLA type.

This clonotype has ten or more counts. This clone's antigen is unknown. No clone much larger than this one lies a single base away; base qualities are absent. The data were produced on an Illumina HiSeq 1500. TCRdb ran its own pipeline on the public reads, namely fastp trimming at Q25 and MiXCR clone calling, and kept in-frame beta chains. Rows are combined by CDR3 protein, so each entry shows the most common genes and DNA. In this sample the table shows 200,000 to 300,000 distinct CDR3 sequences, approximately 9% of which occur a single time. The top ten clones comprise about 15% of the sample. V trim: 1 base; J trim: 1 base; unmatched bases: 4. The germline V gene yields SGHTA for CDR1 and FQGNSA for CDR2. From cysteine to phenylalanine, the CDR3 is 16 amino acids long. Only CDR3 DNA remains: 48 bases, in frame from the first base.

The chain couples TRBV7-2 to TRBJ2-5, and 9 junction bases match TRBD2. This clonotype was sampled from a human donor in good health (CMV status not recorded). Some clones in this sample may be carry-over from other donors' samples. Specimen: PBMCs. DNA sequence: TGTGCCAGCAGCTTAGGGGGGCGGGGGGGCCAAGAGACCCAGTACTTC. Translated, it gives CASSLGGRGGQETQYF.